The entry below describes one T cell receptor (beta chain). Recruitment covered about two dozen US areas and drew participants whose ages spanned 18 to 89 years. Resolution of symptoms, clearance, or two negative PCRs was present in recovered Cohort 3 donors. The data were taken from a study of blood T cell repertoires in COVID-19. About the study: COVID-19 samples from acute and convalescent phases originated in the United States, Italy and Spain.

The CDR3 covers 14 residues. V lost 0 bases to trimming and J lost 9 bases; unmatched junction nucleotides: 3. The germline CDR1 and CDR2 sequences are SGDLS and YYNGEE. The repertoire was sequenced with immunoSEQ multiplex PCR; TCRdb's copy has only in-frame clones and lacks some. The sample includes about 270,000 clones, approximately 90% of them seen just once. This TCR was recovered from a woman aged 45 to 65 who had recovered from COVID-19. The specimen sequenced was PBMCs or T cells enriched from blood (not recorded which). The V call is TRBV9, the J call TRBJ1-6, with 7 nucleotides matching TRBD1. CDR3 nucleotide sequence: TGTGCCAGCAGCGTAGCAGGGGGAGGTTCACCCCTCCACTTT. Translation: CASSVAGGGSPLHF.